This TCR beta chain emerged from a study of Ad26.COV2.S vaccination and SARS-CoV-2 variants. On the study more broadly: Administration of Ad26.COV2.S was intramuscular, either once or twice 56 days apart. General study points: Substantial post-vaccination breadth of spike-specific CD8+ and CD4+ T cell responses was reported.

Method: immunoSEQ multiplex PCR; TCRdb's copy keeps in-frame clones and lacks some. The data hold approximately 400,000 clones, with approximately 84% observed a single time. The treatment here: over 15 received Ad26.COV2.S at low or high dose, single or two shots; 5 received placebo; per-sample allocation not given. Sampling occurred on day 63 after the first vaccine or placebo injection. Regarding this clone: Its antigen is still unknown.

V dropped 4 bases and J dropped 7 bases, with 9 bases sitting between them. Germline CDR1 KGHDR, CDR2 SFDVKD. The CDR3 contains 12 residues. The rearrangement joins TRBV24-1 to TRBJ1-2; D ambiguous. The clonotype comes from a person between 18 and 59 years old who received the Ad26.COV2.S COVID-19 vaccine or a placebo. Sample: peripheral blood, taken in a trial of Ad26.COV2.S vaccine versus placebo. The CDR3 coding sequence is TGTGCCACCAGTGAGGGAGTGTTTGGCTACACCTTC. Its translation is CATSEGVFGYTF.